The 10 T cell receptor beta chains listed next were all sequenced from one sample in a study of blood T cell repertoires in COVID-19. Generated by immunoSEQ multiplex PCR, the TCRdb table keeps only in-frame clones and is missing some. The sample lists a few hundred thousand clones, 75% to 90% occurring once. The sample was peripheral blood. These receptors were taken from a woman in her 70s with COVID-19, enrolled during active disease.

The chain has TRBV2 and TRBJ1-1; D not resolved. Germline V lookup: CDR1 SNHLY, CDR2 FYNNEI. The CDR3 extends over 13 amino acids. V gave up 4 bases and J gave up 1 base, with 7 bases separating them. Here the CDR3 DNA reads TGTGCCAGCAGTGTGTCCGGGAACACTGAAGCTTTCTTT. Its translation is CASSVSGNTEAFF.

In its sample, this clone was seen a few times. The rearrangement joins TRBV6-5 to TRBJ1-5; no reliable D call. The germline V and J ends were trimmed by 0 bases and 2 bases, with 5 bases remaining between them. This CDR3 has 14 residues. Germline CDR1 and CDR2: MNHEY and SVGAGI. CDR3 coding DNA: TGTGCCAGCAGTTACTCGAGTGGCAATCAGCCCCAGCATTTT. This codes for CASSYSSGNQPQHF.

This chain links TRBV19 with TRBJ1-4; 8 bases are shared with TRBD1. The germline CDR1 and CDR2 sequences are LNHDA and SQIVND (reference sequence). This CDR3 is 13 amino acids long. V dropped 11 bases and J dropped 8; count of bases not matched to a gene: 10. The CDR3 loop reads CAAEDRVYEKLFF. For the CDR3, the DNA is TGTGCCGCAGAGGACAGGGTCTACGAAAAACTGTTTTTT.

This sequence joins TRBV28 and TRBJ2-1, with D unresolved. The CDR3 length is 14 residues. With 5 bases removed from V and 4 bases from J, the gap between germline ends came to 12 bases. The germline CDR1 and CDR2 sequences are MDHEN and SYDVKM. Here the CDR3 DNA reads TGTGCCAGCAGTCCCGGTGGTGCGTACAATGAGCAGTTCTTC. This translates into CASSPGGAYNEQFF.

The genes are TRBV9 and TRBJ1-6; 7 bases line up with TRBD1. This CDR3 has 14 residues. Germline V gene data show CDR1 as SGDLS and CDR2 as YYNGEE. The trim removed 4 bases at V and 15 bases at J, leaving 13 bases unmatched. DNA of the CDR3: TGTGCCAGCAGCCGAGGGGACAGTTCTTTACTCCTCCACTTT. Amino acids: CASSRGDSSLLLHF.

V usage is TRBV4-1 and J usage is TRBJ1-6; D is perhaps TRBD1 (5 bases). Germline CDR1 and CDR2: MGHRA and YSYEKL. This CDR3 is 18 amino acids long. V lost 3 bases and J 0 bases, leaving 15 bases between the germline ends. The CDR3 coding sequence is TGCGCCAGCAGCCAGTTCTCTCAGGGTAGCTCCTATAATTCACCCCTCCACTTT. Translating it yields CASSQFSQGSSYNSPLHF.

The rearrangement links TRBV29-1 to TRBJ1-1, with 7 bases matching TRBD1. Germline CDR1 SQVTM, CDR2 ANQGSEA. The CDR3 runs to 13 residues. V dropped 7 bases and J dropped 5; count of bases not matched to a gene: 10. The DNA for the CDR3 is TGCAGCGCCATTGACAGGGTAGAGACTGAAGCTTTCTTT. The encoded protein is CSAIDRVETEAFF.

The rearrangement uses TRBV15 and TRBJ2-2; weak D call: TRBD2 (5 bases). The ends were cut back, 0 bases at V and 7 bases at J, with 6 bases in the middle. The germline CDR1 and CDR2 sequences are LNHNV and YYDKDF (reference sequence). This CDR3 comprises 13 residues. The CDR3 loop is CATSREEGGELFF. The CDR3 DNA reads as TGTGCCACCAGCAGAGAAGAGGGCGGGGAGCTGTTTTTT.

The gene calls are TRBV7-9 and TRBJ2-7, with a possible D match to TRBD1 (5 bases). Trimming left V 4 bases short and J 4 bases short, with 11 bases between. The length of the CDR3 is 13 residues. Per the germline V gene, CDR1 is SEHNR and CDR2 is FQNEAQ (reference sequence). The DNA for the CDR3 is TGTGCCAGCAGCTCTGGGGCAGATTACGAGCAGTACTTC. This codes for CASSSGADYEQYF. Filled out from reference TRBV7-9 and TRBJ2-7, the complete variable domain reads DTGVSQNPRHKITKRGQNVTFRCDPISEHNRLYWYRQTLGQGPEFLTYFQNEAQLEKSRLLSDRFSAERPKGSFSTLEIQRTEQGDSAMYLCASSSGADYEQYFGPGTRLTVT.

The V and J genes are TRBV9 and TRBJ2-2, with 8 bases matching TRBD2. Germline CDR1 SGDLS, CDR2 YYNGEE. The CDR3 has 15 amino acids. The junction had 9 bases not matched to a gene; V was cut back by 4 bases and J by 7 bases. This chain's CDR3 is CASSSRTSLGGELFF. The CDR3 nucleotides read TGTGCCAGCAGCTCTCGGACTAGCCTTGGCGGGGAGCTGTTTTTT.